The clone carrying this T cell receptor beta chain was detected many times. TCRdb redid the calling of the RACE reads with MiXCR, one entry per CDR3 protein. This table has a few hundred thousand distinct CDR3 sequences, around 6% appearing once. Indicated time point: patch test 2, 6 weeks after DPC sensitization. Treatment here: therapeutic diphenylcyclopropenone sensitization with weekly scalp DPC. This sample was included in a study of human T cells and chemical hapten exposure. Germline values: CDR1 SGHNT, CDR2 YYREEE (reference sequence). This CDR3 is built from 16 residues. With 4 bases removed from V and 2 bases from J, the gap between germline ends came to 13 bases.

The sequence was collected from a woman between 18 and 29 years old with alopecia areata. Some clones in this sample may be carry-over from other donors' samples. Specimen: whole blood, collected in connection with sensitization to the hapten diphenylcyclopropenone (DPC). V usage is TRBV5-4 and J usage is TRBJ2-6; no clear D. CDR3 nucleotide sequence: TGTGCCAGCAGCCTAAAGATTGAAACTGGGGCCAACGTCCTGACTTTC. The encoded protein is CASSLKIETGANVLTF.